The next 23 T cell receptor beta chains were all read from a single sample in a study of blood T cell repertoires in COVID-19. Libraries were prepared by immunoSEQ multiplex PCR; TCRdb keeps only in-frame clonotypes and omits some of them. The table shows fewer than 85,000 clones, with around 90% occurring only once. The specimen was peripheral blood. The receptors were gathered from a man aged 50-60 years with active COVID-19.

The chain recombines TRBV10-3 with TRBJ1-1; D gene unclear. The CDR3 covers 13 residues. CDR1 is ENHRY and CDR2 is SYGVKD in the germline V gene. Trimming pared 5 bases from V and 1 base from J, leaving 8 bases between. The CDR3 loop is CAISLTGNTEAFF. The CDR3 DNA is TGTGCCATCAGTTTGACGGGGAACACTGAAGCTTTCTTT.

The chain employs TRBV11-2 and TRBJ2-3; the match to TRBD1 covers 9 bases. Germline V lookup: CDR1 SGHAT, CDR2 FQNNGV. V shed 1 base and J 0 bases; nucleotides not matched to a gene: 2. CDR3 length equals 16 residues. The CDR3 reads CASSLGTGASTDTQYF. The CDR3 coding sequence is TGTGCCAGCAGCTTAGGGACAGGGGCTAGCACAGATACGCAGTATTTT.

CDR3 residues: CASSPPTQSYEQYF. The CDR3 nucleotides are TGTGCCAGCTCACCACCCACACAGAGCTACGAGCAGTACTTC. The J gene is TRBJ2-7, the V gene TRBV18; D is unresolved. The CDR3 contains 14 residues. CDR1 KGHSH and CDR2 LQKENI come from the germline V gene. Trimming removed 0 bases from V and 3 bases from J, with 9 bases in between.

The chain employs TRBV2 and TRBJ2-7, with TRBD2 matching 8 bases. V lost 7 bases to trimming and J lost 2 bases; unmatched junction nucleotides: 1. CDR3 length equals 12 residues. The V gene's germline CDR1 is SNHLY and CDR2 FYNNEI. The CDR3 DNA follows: TGTGCCAGCAATAGCGGGACCTACGAGCAGTACTTC. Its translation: CASNSGTYEQYF.

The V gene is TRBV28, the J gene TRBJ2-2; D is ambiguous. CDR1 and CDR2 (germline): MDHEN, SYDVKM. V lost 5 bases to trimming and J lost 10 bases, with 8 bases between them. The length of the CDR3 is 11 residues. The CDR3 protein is CASSPPVELFF. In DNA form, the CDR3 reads TGTGCCAGCAGTCCCCCGGTGGAGCTGTTTTTT.

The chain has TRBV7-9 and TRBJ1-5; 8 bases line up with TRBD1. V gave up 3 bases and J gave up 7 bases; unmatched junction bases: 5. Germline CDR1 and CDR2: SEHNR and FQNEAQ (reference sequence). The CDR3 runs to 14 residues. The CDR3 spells CASSLDRVEQPQHF. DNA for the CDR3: TGTGCCAGCAGCTTGGACAGGGTAGAACAGCCCCAGCATTTT.

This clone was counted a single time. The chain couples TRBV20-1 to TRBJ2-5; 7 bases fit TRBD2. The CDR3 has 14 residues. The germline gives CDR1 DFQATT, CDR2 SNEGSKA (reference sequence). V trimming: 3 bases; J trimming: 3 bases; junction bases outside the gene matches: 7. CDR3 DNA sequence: TGCAGTGCTAGTTCTGGCGGGGGAAAAGAGACCCAGTACTTC. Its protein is CSASSGGGKETQYF.

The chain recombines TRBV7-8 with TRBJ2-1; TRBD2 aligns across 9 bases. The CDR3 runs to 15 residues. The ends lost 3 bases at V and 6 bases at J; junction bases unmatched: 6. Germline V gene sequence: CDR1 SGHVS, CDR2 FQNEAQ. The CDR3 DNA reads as TGTGCCAGCAGCTTGGTGCGGGGGGGTAGCAATGAGCAGTTCTTC. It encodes CASSLVRGGSNEQFF.

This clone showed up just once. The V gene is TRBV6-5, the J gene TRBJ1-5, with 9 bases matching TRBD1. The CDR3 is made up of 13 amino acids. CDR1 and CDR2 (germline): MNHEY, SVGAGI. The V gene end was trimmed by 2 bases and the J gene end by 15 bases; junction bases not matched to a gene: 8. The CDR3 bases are TGTGCCAGCAGTTACAAAACAGGGGGCGCGGTGCATTTT. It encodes CASSYKTGGAVHF.

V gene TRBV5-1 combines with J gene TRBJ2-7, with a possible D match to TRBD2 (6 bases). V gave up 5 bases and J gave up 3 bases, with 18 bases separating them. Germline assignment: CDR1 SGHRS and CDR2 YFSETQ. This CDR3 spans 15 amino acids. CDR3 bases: TGCGCCAGCAGTGGGACTGGGGACGGAATCTACGAGCAGTACTTC. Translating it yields CASSGTGDGIYEQYF.

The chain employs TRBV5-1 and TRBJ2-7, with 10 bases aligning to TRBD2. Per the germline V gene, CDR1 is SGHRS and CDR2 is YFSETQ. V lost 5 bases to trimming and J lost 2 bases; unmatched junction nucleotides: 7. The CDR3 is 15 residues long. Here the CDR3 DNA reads TGCGCCAGCAGACCGGGACTAGCGTACACCTACGAGCAGTACTTC. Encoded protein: CASRPGLAYTYEQYF. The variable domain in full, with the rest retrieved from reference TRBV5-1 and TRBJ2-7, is KAGVTQTPRYLIKTRGQQVTLSCSPISGHRSVSWYQQTPGQGLQFLFEYFSETQRNKGNFPGRFSGRQFSNSRSEMNVSTLELGDSALYLCASRPGLAYTYEQYFGPGTRLTVT.

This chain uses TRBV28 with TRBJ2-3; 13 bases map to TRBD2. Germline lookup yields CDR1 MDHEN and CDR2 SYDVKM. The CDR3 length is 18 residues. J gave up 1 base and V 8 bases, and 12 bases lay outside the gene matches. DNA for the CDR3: TGTGCCAGCCCCCCCGGACTAGCGGGAGCCAGGGGCACAGATACGCAGTATTTT. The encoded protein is CASPPGLAGARGTDTQYF.

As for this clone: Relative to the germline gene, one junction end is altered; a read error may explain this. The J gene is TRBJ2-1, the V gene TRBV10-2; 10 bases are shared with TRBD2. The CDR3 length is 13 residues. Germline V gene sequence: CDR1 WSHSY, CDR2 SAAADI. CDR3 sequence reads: CASSQIGLAVLLF. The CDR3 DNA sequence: TGCGCCAGCAGCCAAATCGGACTAGCGGTCTTGCTCTTC.

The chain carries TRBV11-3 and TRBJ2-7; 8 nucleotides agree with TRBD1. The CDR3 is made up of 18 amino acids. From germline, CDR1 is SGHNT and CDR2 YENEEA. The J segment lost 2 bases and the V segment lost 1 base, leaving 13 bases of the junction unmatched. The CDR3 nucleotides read TGTGCCAGCAGCTTAGCGCTCCACAGGGGGTCGCCTACCTACGAGCAGTACTTC. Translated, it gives CASSLALHRGSPTYEQYF.

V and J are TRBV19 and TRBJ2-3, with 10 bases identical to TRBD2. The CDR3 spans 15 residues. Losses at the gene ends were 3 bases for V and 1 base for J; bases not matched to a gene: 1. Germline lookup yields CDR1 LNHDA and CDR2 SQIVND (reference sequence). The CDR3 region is CASSIGLAGTDTQYF. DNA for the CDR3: TGTGCCAGTAGTATTGGACTAGCGGGCACAGATACGCAGTATTTT.

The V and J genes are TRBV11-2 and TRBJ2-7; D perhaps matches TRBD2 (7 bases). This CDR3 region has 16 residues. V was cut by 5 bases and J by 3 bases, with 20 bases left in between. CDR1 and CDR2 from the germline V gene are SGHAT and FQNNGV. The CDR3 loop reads CASSLRGRGILYEQYF. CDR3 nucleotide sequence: TGTGCCAGCAGCCTTCGGGGGCGGGGGATACTCTACGAGCAGTACTTC.

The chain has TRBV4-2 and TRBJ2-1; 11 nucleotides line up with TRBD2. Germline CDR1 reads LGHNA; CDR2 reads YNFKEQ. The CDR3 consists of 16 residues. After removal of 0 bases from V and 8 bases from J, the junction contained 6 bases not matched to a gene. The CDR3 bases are TGTGCCAGCAGCCAAGATTTAGGACTAGCGGGCCATGAGCAGTTCTTC. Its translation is CASSQDLGLAGHEQFF.

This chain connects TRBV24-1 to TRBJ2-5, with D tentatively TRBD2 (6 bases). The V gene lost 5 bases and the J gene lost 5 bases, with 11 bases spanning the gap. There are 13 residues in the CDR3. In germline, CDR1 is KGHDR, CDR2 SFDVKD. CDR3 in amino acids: CATSGPGRETQYF. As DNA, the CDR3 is TGTGCCACCAGTGGCCCAGGGAGGGAGACCCAGTACTTC.

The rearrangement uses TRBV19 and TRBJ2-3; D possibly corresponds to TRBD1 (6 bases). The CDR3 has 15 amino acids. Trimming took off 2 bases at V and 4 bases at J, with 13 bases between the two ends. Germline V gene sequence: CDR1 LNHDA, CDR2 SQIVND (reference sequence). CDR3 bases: TGTGCCAGTAGTATAAGAGGGGGATCTTCAGATACGCAGTATTTT. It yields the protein CASSIRGGSSDTQYF. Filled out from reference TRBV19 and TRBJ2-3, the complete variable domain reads DGGITQSPKYLFRKEGQNVTLSCEQNLNHDAMYWYRQDPGQGLRLIYYSQIVNDFQKGDIAEGYSVSREKKESFPLTVTSAQKNPTAFYLCASSIRGGSSDTQYFGPGTRLTVL.

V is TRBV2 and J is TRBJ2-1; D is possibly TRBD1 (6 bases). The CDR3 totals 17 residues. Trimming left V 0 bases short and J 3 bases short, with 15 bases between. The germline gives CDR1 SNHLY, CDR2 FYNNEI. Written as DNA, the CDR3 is TGTGCCAGCAGTGAAGCTGCTGGAGGACAGTTCTACAATGAGCAGTTCTTC. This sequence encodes CASSEAAGGQFYNEQFF.

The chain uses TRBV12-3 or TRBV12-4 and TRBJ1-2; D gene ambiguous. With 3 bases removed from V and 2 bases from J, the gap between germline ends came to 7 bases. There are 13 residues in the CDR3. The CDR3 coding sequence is TGTGCCAGCAGTTTGCGCGGCAACTATGGCTACACCTTC. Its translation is CASSLRGNYGYTF.

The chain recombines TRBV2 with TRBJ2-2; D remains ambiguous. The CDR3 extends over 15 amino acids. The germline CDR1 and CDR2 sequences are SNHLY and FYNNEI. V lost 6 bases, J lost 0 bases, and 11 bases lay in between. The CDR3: CASRRGAANTGELFF. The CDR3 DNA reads TGTGCCAGCAGGCGCGGAGCCGCGAACACCGGGGAGCTGTTTTTT.

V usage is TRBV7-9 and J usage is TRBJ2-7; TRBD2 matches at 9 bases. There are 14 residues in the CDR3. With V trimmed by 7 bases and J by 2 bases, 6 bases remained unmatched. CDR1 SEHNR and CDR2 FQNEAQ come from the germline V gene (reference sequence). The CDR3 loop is CASTLSGRAYEQYF. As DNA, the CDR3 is TGTGCCAGCACCCTTAGCGGGAGAGCCTACGAGCAGTACTTC.